Below, 14 T cell receptor beta chains from the same sample are listed, as sequenced in a study of T cell responses to AZD1222 COVID-19 vaccine (dated by TCRdb to the early 2020s). Read against the paper, the sample's time point label means: about 28 days (+/-7) after the second vaccine dose. The receptor library was made with the immunoSEQ multiplex PCR assay. TCRdb obtained this table from immuneACCESS and retained in-frame rearrangements with V and J assigned. These tables miss some clones; where compared with another copy, unresolved V genes account for less than half of the shortfall, and the remainder is unexplained. Within this sample are about 150,000 clones, with over 80% of them counted one time only. The ten largest clonotypes hold over 3% of the sample. Sequences were derived from peripheral blood, sampled 28 days after the second AZD1222 dose. Receptors were obtained from an adult who received the AZD1222 COVID-19 vaccine.

V and J are TRBV5-4 and TRBJ1-2; D is ambiguous. This CDR3 is built from 13 residues. Germline V gene lookup returns CDR1 SGHNT and CDR2 YYREEE (reference sequence). Trimming cost V 0 bases and J 6 bases, with 9 bases left between them. Written as DNA, the CDR3 is TGTGCCAGCAGCTTGGGGGCGCTTAATGGCTACACCTTC. Residues: CASSLGALNGYTF.

V gene TRBV19 combines with J gene TRBJ1-5, with unresolved D. V was clipped by 4 bases and J by 1 base, with 11 bases between them. CDR3 length: 15 amino acids. The V gene's germline CDR1 is LNHDA and CDR2 SQIVND (reference sequence). This chain's CDR3 is CASSNPGRSNQPQHF. DNA for the CDR3: TGTGCCAGTAGTAACCCCGGAAGAAGCAATCAGCCCCAGCATTTT.

V gene TRBV7-8 combines with J gene TRBJ2-7, with 8 bases lining up with TRBD2. Germline values: CDR1 SGHVS, CDR2 FQNEAQ. Unmatched junction bases numbered 13, after V lost 1 base and J lost 2 bases. This CDR3 has 18 amino acids. The CDR3 protein is CASSLVTVAGRVTYEQYF. CDR3 nucleotide sequence: TGTGCCAGCAGCTTAGTGACGGTCGCCGGGAGGGTCACCTACGAGCAGTACTTC.

CDR3: CASSQEGAPEAFF. As DNA, the CDR3 is TGCGCCAGCAGCCAAGAGGGGGCTCCTGAAGCTTTCTTT. V usage is TRBV4-1 and J usage is TRBJ1-1; D may be TRBD1 (6 bases). Trimming stripped 0 bases from V and 6 bases from J, with 8 bases between. The CDR3 has 13 residues. The germline CDR1 and CDR2 sequences are MGHRA and YSYEKL.

This rearrangement joins TRBV15 to TRBJ1-6; D gene uncertain. With 3 bases removed from V and 9 bases from J, the gap between germline ends came to 9 bases. CDR3 length equals 13 residues. Germline CDR1 and CDR2: LNHNV and YYDKDF (reference sequence). This CDR3 reads CATSSLKGSPLHF. CDR3 in DNA: TGTGCCACCAGCAGTCTTAAAGGTTCACCCCTCCACTTT.

This clone was counted once. The V call is TRBV7-9, the J call TRBJ2-5; 10 bases map to TRBD2. V shed 6 bases, J shed 1 base, and the junction held 5 bases outside the gene matches. The CDR3 runs to 15 residues. Germline V gene lookup returns CDR1 SEHNR and CDR2 FQNEAQ (reference sequence). The CDR3 sequence is CASRSSGGVQETQYF. CDR3 sequence (DNA): TGTGCCAGCAGATCTAGCGGGGGAGTCCAAGAGACCCAGTACTTC.

The DNA of the CDR3 is TGTGCCAGCAGCTTACTTGGACAGGCCCTAGCTAACTATGGCTACACCTTC. Its translation is CASSLLGQALANYGYTF. The chain links TRBV7-2 to TRBJ1-2; 7 bases line up with TRBD1. This CDR3 has 17 amino acids. The junction had 9 bases not matched to a gene; V was cut back by 2 bases and J by 0 bases. Germline V gene data show CDR1 as SGHTA and CDR2 as FQGNSA.

The chain has TRBV20-1 and TRBJ2-7; TRBD1 matches at 11 bases. CDR3 length equals 17 residues. Looked up from germline, CDR1 is DFQATT and CDR2 is SNEGSKA (reference sequence). V was pared by 3 bases and J by 5 bases, with 15 bases of the junction left unmatched. The CDR3 loop reads CSASSSTAGQGADEQYF. The CDR3 nucleotides read TGCAGTGCTAGTTCCTCCACTGCTGGACAGGGGGCTGACGAGCAGTACTTC.

This clone was observed a single time. V usage is TRBV6-5 and J usage is TRBJ1-5; D may be TRBD1 (6 bases). Between the trimmed V and J ends, which lost 6 bases and 3 bases, there was a span of 15 bases. Germline V lookup: CDR1 MNHEY, CDR2 SVGAGI. This CDR3 contains 15 residues. In DNA, the CDR3 is TGTGCCAGCAGGAGGGGGGGGAGGGACAATCAGCCCCAGCATTTT. Protein: CASRRGGRDNQPQHF.

V usage is TRBV18 and J usage is TRBJ2-7; tentatively, D is TRBD2 (6 bases). V lost 6 bases and J lost 6, with 27 bases in between. The germline CDR1 and CDR2 sequences are KGHSH and LQKENI. The length of the CDR3 is 17 residues. CDR3 region: CASSLNPGRRAPAEQYF. DNA for the CDR3: TGTGCCAGCTCCCTAAACCCTGGACGGAGGGCCCCCGCCGAGCAGTACTTC.

The V and J genes are TRBV25-1 and TRBJ1-2; D is uncertain. The CDR3 spans 14 residues. CDR1 MGHDK and CDR2 SYGVNS come from the germline V gene. Trimming removed 1 base from V and 6 bases from J, with 12 bases in between. This CDR3 reads CASSESRWVDGYTF. In nucleotides, the CDR3 is TGTGCCAGCAGTGAATCGCGATGGGTGGATGGCTACACCTTC.

The chain uses TRBV12-5 and TRBJ1-4; no definite D call. CDR1 LGHNT and CDR2 FRNRAP come from the germline V gene. The CDR3 is made up of 19 amino acids. V gave up 9 bases and J gave up 0 bases, with 26 bases separating them. The CDR3 region is CARWCDRWPAYTTNEKLFF. The CDR3 DNA reads as TGTGCTAGATGGTGCGATCGTTGGCCTGCATATACAACTAATGAAAAACTGTTTTTT. Using reference TRBV12-5 and TRBJ1-4 for the parts outside the CDR3, the full variable domain is DARVTQTPRHKVTEMGQEVTMRCQPILGHNTVFWYRQTMMQGLELLAYFRNRAPLDDSGMPKDRFSAEMPDATLATLKIQPSEPRDSAVYFCARWCDRWPAYTTNEKLFFGSGTQLSVL.

Turning to this clone: One base away lies a much larger clone, so this may be a sequencing read error. The rearrangement uses TRBV6-5 and TRBJ1-1, with D possibly being TRBD1 (6 bases). V lost 8 bases to trimming and J lost 1 base, with 11 bases between them. Germline CDR1 and CDR2: MNHEY and SVGAGI. CDR3 length equals 13 residues. The CDR3 sequence is CASGRTENTEAFF. CDR3 nucleotides: TGTGCCAGCGGTAGGACAGAGAACACTGAAGCTTTCTTT.

In its sample, this clone was seen once. The rearrangement uses TRBV5-1 and TRBJ1-3; maybe TRBD1 (6 bases). The CDR3 consists of 15 residues. Germline CDR1 SGHRS, CDR2 YFSETQ. The germline V and J ends were trimmed by 3 bases and 0 bases, with 10 bases remaining between them. The chain's CDR3 is CASSSTGLSGNTIYF. The CDR3 coding sequence is TGCGCCAGCAGCTCAACAGGGCTCTCTGGAAACACCATATATTTT. The whole variable domain, remainder taken from reference TRBV5-1 and TRBJ1-3, is KAGVTQTPRYLIKTRGQQVTLSCSPISGHRSVSWYQQTPGQGLQFLFEYFSETQRNKGNFPGRFSGRQFSNSRSEMNVSTLELGDSALYLCASSSTGLSGNTIYFGEGSWLTVV.